This is a list of T cell receptor beta chains from one sample in a study of cytotoxic CD8 clonotypes in ibrutinib-treated CLL. Libraries were prepared by immunoSEQ multiplex PCR; TCRdb keeps only in-frame clonotypes and omits some of them. The sample shows about 45,000 clones, approximately 70% of them seen only once. Sequenced here: PBMCs, sampled after 24 months of ibrutinib treatment. All receptors come from a human donor with chronic lymphocytic leukemia. The CDR3 runs from the conserved cysteine through the conserved F or W. The D gene is left open where the match is weak. Some rows mark clone size as missing; the rest say once, few, many or name a class of expanded clone.

>NA|NA|TRBJ2-7|TRBV19
TGTGCCAGTAGTAACCCAAAGGGGGGACTCTACGAGCAGTACTTC
CASSNPKGGLYEQYF
>NA|few|TRBJ2-5|TRBV5-6
TGTGCCAGCAGCCGCCGACGGAACCAAGAGACCCAGTACTTC
CASSRRRNQETQYF
>NA|NA|TRBJ2-2|TRBV14
TGTGCCAGCAGCCCGGTCCGGGGGGCGTCGCGCGGGGAGCTGTTTTTT
CASSPVRGASRGELFF
>NA|NA|TRBJ2-5|TRBV21-1
TGTGCCAACCGGGACGCCCGGACCCAGTACTTC
CANRDARTQYF
>TRBD1|NA|TRBJ1-2|TRBV19
TGTGCCAGTAGTCACCGGGACAGACCCTATGGCTACACCTTC
CASSHRDRPYGYTF
>TRBD1|NA|TRBJ2-2|TRBV10-1
TGCGCCAGCAGTACAGGGGAATCGGTGACCGGGGAGCTGTTTTTT
CASSTGESVTGELFF
>NA|NA|TRBJ2-5|TRBV28
TGTGCCAGCAGTTTTCGGGGGCAGACCCAGTACTTC
CASSFRGQTQYF
>NA|NA|TRBJ1-6|TRBV5-1
TGCGCCAGCAGCTTGGCCCCGGACAGTTCTTCACCCCTCCACTTT
CASSLAPDSSSPLHF
>NA|NA|TRBJ1-2|TRBV2
TGTGCCAGCACACATGCTAACTATGGCTACACCTTC
CASTHANYGYTF
>NA|NA|TRBJ2-1|TRBV28
TGTGCCAGCTCTTACCAGGGCCTTTCCAATGAGCAGTTCTTC
CASSYQGLSNEQFF
>TRBD2|NA|TRBJ2-2|TRBV6-6
TGTGCCACTAGCGGGAGGGCCTTCTTCACCGGGGAGCTGTTTTTT
CATSGRAFFTGELFF
>NA|many|TRBJ1-3|TRBV7-8
TGTGCCAGCAGCTTCGCAGGGAATTCTGGAAACACCATATATTTT
CASSFAGNSGNTIYF
>TRBD1|once|TRBJ2-3|TRBV29-1
TGCAGCGCCACGAAACTGACAGGGCAGGCGCAGTATTTT
CSATKLTGQAQYF
>NA|many|TRBJ1-1|TRBV6-1
TGTGCCAGCAGCCTCTCTAGAGGGATTAACACTGAAGCTTTCTTT
CASSLSRGINTEAFF
>NA|NA|TRBJ2-2|TRBV13
TGTGCCAGCAGCTTAAGACTCAACAGCGGGGAGCTGTTTTTT
CASSLRLNSGELFF
>NA|NA|TRBJ2-2|TRBV14
TGTGCCAGCAGCCAAGCCGAGGGATACACCGGGGAGCTGTTTTTT
CASSQAEGYTGELFF
>NA|NA|TRBJ1-1|TRBV6-5
TGTGCCGCCAGTATGAGGACGAACACTGAAGCTTTCTTT
CAASMRTNTEAFF
>NA|NA|TRBJ2-1|TRBV27
TGTGCCAGCAGTTTATGGGCCAGCCACAATGAGCAGTTCTTC
CASSLWASHNEQFF
>TRBD1|NA|TRBJ1-5|TRBV6-5
TGTGCCAGCAGCCGAACGACAGGGGCCAATCAGCCCCAGCATTTT
CASSRTTGANQPQHF
>TRBD1|NA|TRBJ1-6|TRBV27
TGTGCCAGCAGTGTAACGGGACAGAGTTATAATTCACCCCTCCACTTT
CASSVTGQSYNSPLHF
>TRBD1|NA|TRBJ1-1|TRBV5-1
TGCGCCAGCAGCCCCCCGGGACAGTACGCTGAAGCTTTCTTT
CASSPPGQYAEAFF
>TRBD1|NA|TRBJ2-7|TRBV18
TGTGCCAGCTCACCAAGGACAGGGTTAGACGAGCAGTACTTC
CASSPRTGLDEQYF
>NA|NA|TRBJ1-1|TRBV5-1
TGCGCCAGCACCCTGCGGACAGATCTGAACACTGAAGCTTTCTTT
CASTLRTDLNTEAFF
>TRBD2|few|TRBJ2-1|TRBV28
TGTGCCAGCAGTTTATCGCAGCGGGAGAGCTCCTACAATGAGCAGTTCTTC
CASSLSQRESSYNEQFF
>TRBD2|once|TRBJ2-3|TRBV5-1
TGCGCCAGCAGCTTATATAGCGGGACTAGCACAGATACGCAGTATTTT
CASSLYSGTSTDTQYF
>TRBD1|NA|TRBJ2-1|TRBV9
TGTGCCAGCAGCGCCGGGACAGGGGACAATGAGCAGTTCTTC
CASSAGTGDNEQFF
>NA|few|TRBJ1-5|TRBV2
TGTGCCAGCAGTGGCAATGGTCAGCCCCAGCATTTT
CASSGNGQPQHF
>TRBD2|NA|TRBJ2-7|TRBV28
TGTGCCAGTCACGAGGGACTAGCGGGAGGGGACGAGCAGTACTTC
CASHEGLAGGDEQYF
>NA|NA|TRBJ2-7|TRBV10-3
TGTGCCATCAGTCCCGACTCAACAGAGTTCTACGAGCAGTACTTC
CAISPDSTEFYEQYF
>NA|NA|TRBJ2-1|TRBV9
TGTGCCAGCAGCGTAGCTTGGGCAGGGGAGGATGAGCAGTTCTTC
CASSVAWAGEDEQFF
>NA|many|TRBJ2-2|TRBV23-1
TGCGCCAGCAGTCAATCGGCCGGGACCAACACCGGGGAGCTGTTTTTT
CASSQSAGTNTGELFF
>NA|NA|TRBJ2-1|TRBV13
TGTGCCAGCAGCTTAAGGGCGGATGAGCAGTTCTTC
CASSLRADEQFF
>NA|NA|TRBJ2-1|TRBV6-5
TGTGCCAGCAGTCAAGGGTCCTATGAGCAGTTCTTC
CASSQGSYEQFF
>NA|NA|TRBJ1-2|TRBV7-2
TGTGCCAGCAGCTCATGGGGCTACACCTTC
CASSSWGYTF
>NA|once|TRBJ1-2|TRBV18
TGTGCCAGCTCACCGCTAGGGGTAAACTATGGCTACACCTTC
CASSPLGVNYGYTF
>TRBD1|NA|TRBJ2-7|TRBV5-6
TGTGCCAGCAGCGGTCCCGGGACAGGGGGGATCGAGCAGTACTTC
CASSGPGTGGIEQYF
>NA|few|TRBJ1-4|TRBV7-6
TGTGCCAGCAGCCTGCGACAGACCCATAATGAAAAACTGTTTTTT
CASSLRQTHNEKLFF
>NA|NA|TRBJ2-7|TRBV4-1
TGCGCCAGCAGCCAAGTCGGTACCATAGACGGGGAGCAGTACTTC
CASSQVGTIDGEQYF
>TRBD1|NA|TRBJ2-7|TRBV19
TGTGCCAGTAGTTTTGGCCCCGGGACAGTCTACGAGCAGTACTTC
CASSFGPGTVYEQYF
>NA|NA|TRBJ2-2|TRBV15
TGTGCCACCAGCAGAGCGGGGGTGGGGACCGGGGAGCTGTTTTTT
CATSRAGVGTGELFF
>NA|NA|TRBJ2-7|TRBV20-1
TGCAGTGCCGGGAGCTCCTACGAGCAGTACTTC
CSAGSSYEQYF
>NA|NA|TRBJ1-5|TRBV27
TGTGCCAGCAGTCCCACCCCAACTCGGGGGCCCCAGCATTTT
CASSPTPTRGPQHF
>NA|NA|TRBJ2-7|TRBV30
TGTGCCTCATGGGGAGGTCAGCAATACGAGCAGTACTTC
CASWGGQQYEQYF
>NA|NA|TRBJ2-2|TRBV11-2
TGTGCCAGCAGCTTAACAGGTGTCGGGGAGCTGTTTTTT
CASSLTGVGELFF
>TRBD2|NA|TRBJ2-1|TRBV27
TGTGCCAGCAGTCTGAGCGGGAGTGGGTACAATGAGCAGTTCTTC
CASSLSGSGYNEQFF